What follows is one T cell receptor beta chain and its context. Which antigen it targets is not known. This may be a read error: a much more frequent sequence differs by one nucleotide. The method was multiplex PCR. The listed sequencing device is Illumina HiSeq 4000. To build TCR beta libraries, CDR3 regions were amplified by Arm-PCR using iRepertoire HTBI primers. Before sequencing, the PCR products went through gel purification. In the source study's methods: Across samples, 60 to 70 TRBV and 13 to 15 TRBJ segments were identified and used for gene usage analysis of CDR3 amino acid clonotypes. Filtered high-quality paired reads were merged into contigs using COPE and FqMerger. BLAST was used to align contigs to IMGT TRBV, TRBD and TRBJ reference genes, with CDR3 defined following IMGT. Highly expanded clones were defined as clonotypes with a frequency above 0.1%. Repertoire diversity was measured by Shannon entropy, and V-J evenness by the Gini coefficient. A clonotype found in more than one individual was treated as public. TCRdb redid the processing of the public reads, applying fastp at Q25 and MiXCR, and retained in-frame beta chains. CDR3 protein duplicates are merged, each entry listing the most common genes and DNA. The V and J calls, along with clone size, are taken from TCRdb and not from the paper's own processing. Counted in this sample were 370,000 or so distinct CDR3 sequences; about 16% of them appeared once. Clones ranked in the top ten supply 20% of the sample.

This record comes from a study of regulatory T cells in long-lasting Graves disease (dated by TCRdb to the early 2020s). With respect to the entire study: Newly diagnosed Graves' disease patients had taken antithyroid drugs for less than 3 months. Patients with persistent Graves' disease were compared with patients with newly diagnosed Graves' disease using TCR sequencing and RNA sequencing of peripheral blood. The study took place in China and was registered as a clinical trial. A total of 33 samples underwent TCR sequencing, from about 13 patients with persistent Graves' disease and roughly 20 patients with newly diagnosed Graves' disease. On the study overall, not on this receptor specifically: The authors acknowledged the small sample size as a limitation that may reduce accuracy. Patients with persistent disease shared more public clonotypes (about 2,900) than newly diagnosed patients did (more than 900). Preferential use of TRBV28, TRBJ1-2 and TRBJ2-5 was observed in persistent disease, whereas TRBV20-1 and TRBJ2-1 were favored in newly diagnosed disease. Sequencing and analysis were limited to the TCR beta chain. Peripheral blood alone was examined, since thyroid tissue, which constituted the primary lesion, could not be accessed. Compared with newly diagnosed patients, persistent Graves' disease patients had lower TCR Shannon entropy and fewer highly expanded clones, which suggests clonal expansion.

The time point tag for this specimen amounts to: newly diagnosed GD, antithyroid drugs for less than 3 months. RNA was extracted from PBMCs in TRIzol for both TCR sequencing and RNA sequencing. The diagnosis of Graves' disease followed American Thyroid Association guidelines. The patients came from an endocrinology department in Xi'an, China. From each patient, around 9 milliliters of peripheral blood was collected into an EDTA anticoagulant tube. PBMCs were isolated by Ficoll Paque Plus density gradient separation without further T cell sorting. An Agilent 2100 Bioanalyzer and agarose gel were used to check RNA quality, and a NanoDrop 2000 was used to measure RNA concentration. CDR1 and CDR2 were assigned from the germline V gene as SGHNT and YENEEA. From the cysteine through the phenylalanine, the CDR3 covers 13 amino acids. The read is trimmed to its CDR3 DNA, 39 bases read in frame from base 1.

These data were also filed under a second study, of T cells in Graves' hyperthyroidism and ophthalmopathy. Taken from the second paper: Stable Graves' hyperthyroidism was defined as the absence of progression to ophthalmopathy over 18 months of follow-up. Hyperthyroidism patients were newly diagnosed, had a disease duration of under 2 months, and were aged 18 to 65 years. Exclusion was applied to patients with uncontrolled infections, other autoimmune diseases, pregnancy or lactation. Clinical symptoms, serum thyroxine and TRAb, thyroid ultrasound, and orbital computed tomography formed the basis for the diagnoses. The first round of RT-PCR for the TCR CDR3 was performed with the HTBI primer set and the Qiagen OneStep RT-PCR kit. Most expanded thyroid clonotypes (frequency above 0.001) were also detected in blood, suggesting blood repertoires may reflect thyroid immune responses. A 13 V-J signature model separated ophthalmopathy from stable hyperthyroidism, with just over 85% sensitivity and roughly 81% specificity in cross-validation and 80%/75% in testing. During validation, the model predicted progression to ophthalmopathy a median of around 7 months ahead of onset, with more than 60% sensitivity and around 72% specificity. To identify TCR V-J signatures that set the groups apart, the researchers used a discovery cohort of 90 to 100 patients, made up of 40 to 45 with Graves' ophthalmopathy and about 59 with stable Graves' hyperthyroidism. An independent validation cohort of about 19 hyperthyroidism patients and approximately 16 patients who later progressed to ophthalmopathy tested prospective prediction of ophthalmopathy. The 95 to 100 discovery patients were randomly divided into training and test sets at a 7:3 ratio. In addition, the study compared T-cell repertoires in thyroid tissue and in blood from several Graves' hyperthyroidism patients. After sampling, hyperthyroidism patients received methimazole starting at 30 mg daily, and ophthalmopathy patients received high-dose intravenous methylprednisolone. Libraries were constructed in a second round of multiplex PCR, after which size selection and purification were performed. The libraries were sequenced on an Illumina HiSeq2000 using paired-end 100 bp reads. Raw data were processed with SOAPnuke, discarding reads with adapters, uncalled bases, mean Phred below 15, or no exact constant-primer or identifier match. High-quality paired reads were merged using COPE v1.2.5, and each unique nucleotide sequence was defined as a clonotype. Clonotypes were aligned to IMGT TRBV, TRBD and TRBJ reference segments using MiTCR v1.1. Only V-J combinations with frequency above 0.0001, covering 99% to 99.2% of repertoires, were analysed. A TCS score was defined as the ratio between F50 (clonal expansion) and ExV (chaos), using BLOSUM62-based TCRdist between CDR3 peptides within each V-J. Welch's t-statistics and random forest reduced 500 to 550 V-J features to 13, which were used in a naive Bayes classifier (R e1071). Sample size was not statistically predetermined, and investigators were not blinded to group allocation. The paper describes TCR Vbeta CDR3 sequencing of roughly 130 peripheral blood samples, made up of fewer than 50 ophthalmopathy patients, around 78 hyperthyroidism patients and 17 progressor patients.

The receptor was isolated from a woman aged 18-29 years with Graves disease. Donor details come from another sample of the same person, matched by shared clones. Here the chain combines TRBV11-3 and TRBJ1-2; a tentative D call is TRBD1 (5 bases match). Here the sequenced sample was peripheral blood mononuclear cells (PBMCs), taken at new diagnosis, from a patient treated with antithyroid drugs. The CDR3 reads CASSPPGRNYYAF. The DNA sequence reads TGTGCCAGCAGCCCCCCAGGGAGGAACTACTACGCCTTC. The CDR3 plus the reference TRBV11-3 and TRBJ1-2 genes for the other parts give the full variable domain: EAGVVQSPRYKIIEKKQPVAFWCNPISGHNTLYWYLQNLGQGPELLIRYENEEAVDDSQLPKDRFSAERLKGVDSTLKIQPAELGDSAVYLCASSPPGRNYYAFGSGTRLTVV.